Following are 4 T cell receptor beta chains from one sample sequenced in a study of OX40 agonist ivuxolimab in advanced cancers. Profiling relied on immunoSEQ multiplex PCR, and the TCRdb table lists in-frame clones only, not all of them. The table shows tens of thousands of clones, with about 90% occurring only once. The sequences come from CD4+ or CD8+ T cells sorted from blood, collected in a trial of the OX40 agonist ivuxolimab. Receptors originate from an adult with an advanced solid tumor such as melanoma, head and neck, liver or kidney cancer.

This chain joins TRBV28 and TRBJ1-2; D remains unclear. The V end was cut by 7 bases, the J end by 7 bases, with 22 bases between. Germline values: CDR1 MDHEN, CDR2 SYDVKM. The CDR3 loop spans 15 amino acids. The CDR3 DNA reads TGTGCCAGCACGGTAACCGGGTCCCCCAATCCTGGCTACACCTTC. Encoded protein: CASTVTGSPNPGYTF.

CDR3 sequence: CASSFPESLPSYNEQFF. The CDR3 DNA follows: TGTGCCAGCAGCTTTCCCGAGAGCCTTCCTTCCTACAATGAGCAGTTCTTC. This chain connects TRBV7-8 to TRBJ2-1; no clear D. Trimming left V 3 bases short and J 1 base short, with 16 bases between. Germline V gene sequence: CDR1 SGHVS, CDR2 FQNEAQ. The CDR3 spans 17 residues.

This chain uses TRBV4-3 with TRBJ2-4; 7 positions match TRBD1. J gave up 6 bases and V 4 bases, and 9 bases lay outside the gene matches. CDR3 length equals 15 residues. Germline V gene sequence: CDR1 LGHNA, CDR2 YSLEER. The CDR3 nucleotides are TGCGCCAGCAGCCCCAGACAGGGAGTAGGAAACATTCAGTACTTC. As protein: CASSPRQGVGNIQYF.

The chain links TRBV10-3 to TRBJ2-3; D unresolved. The germline V gene has CDR1 ENHRY and CDR2 SYGVKD. The CDR3 extends over 13 amino acids. V was cut by 3 bases and J by 2 bases, with 6 bases left in between. CDR3 DNA: TGTGCCATCAGTGAAGGTACCACAGATACGCAGTATTTT. Protein product: CAISEGTTDTQYF.